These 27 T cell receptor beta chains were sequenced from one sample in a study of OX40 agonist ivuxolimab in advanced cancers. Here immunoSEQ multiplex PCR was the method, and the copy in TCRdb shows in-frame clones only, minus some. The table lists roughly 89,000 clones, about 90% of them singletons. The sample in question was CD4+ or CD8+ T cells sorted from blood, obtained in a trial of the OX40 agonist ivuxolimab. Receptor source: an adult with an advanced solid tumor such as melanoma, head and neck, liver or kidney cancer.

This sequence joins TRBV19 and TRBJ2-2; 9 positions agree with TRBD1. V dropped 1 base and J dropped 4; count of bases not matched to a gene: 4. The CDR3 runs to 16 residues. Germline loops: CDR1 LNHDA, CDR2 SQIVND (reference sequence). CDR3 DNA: TGTGCCAGTAGTATAGGTTACAGGGGGCGCACCGGGGAGCTGTTTTTT. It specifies CASSIGYRGRTGELFF. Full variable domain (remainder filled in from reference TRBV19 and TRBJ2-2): DGGITQSPKYLFRKEGQNVTLSCEQNLNHDAMYWYRQDPGQGLRLIYYSQIVNDFQKGDIAEGYSVSREKKESFPLTVTSAQKNPTAFYLCASSIGYRGRTGELFFGEGSRLTVL.

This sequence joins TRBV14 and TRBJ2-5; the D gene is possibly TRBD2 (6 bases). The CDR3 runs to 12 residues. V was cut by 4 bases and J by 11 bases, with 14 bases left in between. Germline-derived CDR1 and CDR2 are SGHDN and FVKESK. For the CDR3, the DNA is TGTGCCAGCAGCCGCGCCGGGGGAAAGCAGTACTTC. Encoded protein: CASSRAGGKQYF.

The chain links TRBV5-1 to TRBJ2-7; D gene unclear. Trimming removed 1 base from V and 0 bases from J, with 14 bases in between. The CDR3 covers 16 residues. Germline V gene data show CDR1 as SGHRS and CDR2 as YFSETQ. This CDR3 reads CASSLWPGFSSYEQYF. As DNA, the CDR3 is TGCGCCAGCAGCTTGTGGCCCGGCTTTAGCTCCTACGAGCAGTACTTC. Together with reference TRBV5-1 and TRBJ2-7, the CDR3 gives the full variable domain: KAGVTQTPRYLIKTRGQQVTLSCSPISGHRSVSWYQQTPGQGLQFLFEYFSETQRNKGNFPGRFSGRQFSNSRSEMNVSTLELGDSALYLCASSLWPGFSSYEQYFGPGTRLTVT.

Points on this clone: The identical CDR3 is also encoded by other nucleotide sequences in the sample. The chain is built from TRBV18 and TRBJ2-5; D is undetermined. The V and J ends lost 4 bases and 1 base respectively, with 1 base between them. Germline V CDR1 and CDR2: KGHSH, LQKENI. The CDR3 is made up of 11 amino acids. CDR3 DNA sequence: TGTGCCAGCTCACGCCAAGAGACCCAGTACTTC. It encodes CASSRQETQYF. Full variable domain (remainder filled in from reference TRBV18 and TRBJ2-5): NAGVMQNPRHLVRRRGQEARLRCSPMKGHSHVYWYRQLPEEGLKFMVYLQKENIIDESGMPKERFSAEFPKEGPSILRIQQVVRGDSAAYFCASSRQETQYFGPGTRLLVL.

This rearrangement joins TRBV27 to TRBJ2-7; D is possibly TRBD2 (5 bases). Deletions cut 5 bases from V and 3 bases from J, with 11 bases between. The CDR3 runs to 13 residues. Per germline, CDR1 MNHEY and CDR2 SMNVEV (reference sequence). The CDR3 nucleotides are TGTGCCAGCAGTCCCGGACTGTTCTACGAGCAGTACTTC. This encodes CASSPGLFYEQYF.

The CDR3 is CASKRVGAQITEAFF. CDR3 DNA sequence: TGTGCCAGTAAAAGGGTGGGGGCGCAGATCACTGAAGCTTTCTTT. The chain employs TRBV19 and TRBJ1-1, with D tentatively TRBD1 (6 bases). This CDR3 region has 15 residues. V gave up 7 bases and J gave up 4 bases, with 19 bases separating them. Germline CDR1 and CDR2: LNHDA and SQIVND (reference sequence).

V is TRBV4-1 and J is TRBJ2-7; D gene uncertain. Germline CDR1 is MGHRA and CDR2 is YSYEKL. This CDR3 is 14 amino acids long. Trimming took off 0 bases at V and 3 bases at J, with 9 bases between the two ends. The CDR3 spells CASSQDRTLYEQYF. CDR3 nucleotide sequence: TGCGCCAGCAGCCAAGATAGAACCCTCTACGAGCAGTACTTC.

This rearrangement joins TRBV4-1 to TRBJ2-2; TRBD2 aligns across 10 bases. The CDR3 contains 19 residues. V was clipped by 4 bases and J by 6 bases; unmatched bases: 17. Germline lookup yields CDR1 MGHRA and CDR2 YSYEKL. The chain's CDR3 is CASSRPRPLAGARPGELFF. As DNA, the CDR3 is TGCGCCAGCAGCCGACCCCGACCTCTAGCGGGGGCGAGGCCCGGGGAGCTGTTTTTT.

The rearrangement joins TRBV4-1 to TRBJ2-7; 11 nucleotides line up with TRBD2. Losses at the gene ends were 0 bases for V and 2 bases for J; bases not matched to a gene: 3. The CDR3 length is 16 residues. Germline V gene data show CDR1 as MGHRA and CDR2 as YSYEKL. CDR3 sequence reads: CASSQELAGVPYEQYF. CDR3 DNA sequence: TGCGCCAGCAGCCAAGAACTAGCGGGAGTGCCCTACGAGCAGTACTTC.

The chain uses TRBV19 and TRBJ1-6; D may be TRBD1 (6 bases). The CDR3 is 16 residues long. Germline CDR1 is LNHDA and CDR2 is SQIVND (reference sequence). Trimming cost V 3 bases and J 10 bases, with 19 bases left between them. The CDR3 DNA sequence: TGTGCCAGTAGTATCGAAGGGGTCAGGGGAGAGTCACCCCTCCACTTT. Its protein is CASSIEGVRGESPLHF.

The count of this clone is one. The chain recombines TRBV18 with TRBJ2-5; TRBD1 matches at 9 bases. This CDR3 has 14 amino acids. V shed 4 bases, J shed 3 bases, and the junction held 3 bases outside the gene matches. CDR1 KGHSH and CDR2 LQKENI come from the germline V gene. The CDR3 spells CASSRDREEETQYF. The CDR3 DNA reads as TGTGCCAGCTCACGGGACAGGGAGGAAGAGACCCAGTACTTC.

The CDR3 DNA reads TGTGCCTGGAGGGGGACAGGGGACACTGAAGCTTTCTTT. It encodes CAWRGTGDTEAFF. V and J are TRBV30 and TRBJ1-1; 10 bases map to TRBD1. The CDR3 extends over 13 amino acids. The germline gives CDR1 GTSNPN, CDR2 SVGIG (reference sequence). After removal of 3 bases from V and 3 bases from J, the junction contained 1 base not matched to a gene.

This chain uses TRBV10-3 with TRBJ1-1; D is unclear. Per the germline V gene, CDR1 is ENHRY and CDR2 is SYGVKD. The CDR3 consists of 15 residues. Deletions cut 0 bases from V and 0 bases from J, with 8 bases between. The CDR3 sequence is CAISESQAMNTEAFF. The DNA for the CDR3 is TGTGCCATCAGTGAGTCGCAAGCCATGAACACTGAAGCTTTCTTT.

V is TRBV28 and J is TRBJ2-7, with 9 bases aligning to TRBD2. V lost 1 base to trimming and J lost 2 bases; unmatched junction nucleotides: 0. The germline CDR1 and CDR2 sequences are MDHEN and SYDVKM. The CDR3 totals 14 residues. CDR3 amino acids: CASSLLAGAYEQYF. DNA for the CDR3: TGTGCCAGCAGTTTATTAGCGGGGGCCTACGAGCAGTACTTC.

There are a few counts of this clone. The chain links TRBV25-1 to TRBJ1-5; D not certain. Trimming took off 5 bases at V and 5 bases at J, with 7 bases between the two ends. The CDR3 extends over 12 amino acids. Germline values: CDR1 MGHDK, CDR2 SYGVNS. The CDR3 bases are TGTGCCAGCAGTCATGTAGATCAGCCCCAGCATTTT. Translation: CASSHVDQPQHF.

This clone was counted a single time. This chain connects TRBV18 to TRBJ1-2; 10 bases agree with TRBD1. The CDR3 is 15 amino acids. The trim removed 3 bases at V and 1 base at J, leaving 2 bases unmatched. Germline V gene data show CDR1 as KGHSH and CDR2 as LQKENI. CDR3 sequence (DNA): TGTGCCAGCTCACCGGACAGGGGGAATAACTATGGCTACACCTTC. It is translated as CASSPDRGNNYGYTF.

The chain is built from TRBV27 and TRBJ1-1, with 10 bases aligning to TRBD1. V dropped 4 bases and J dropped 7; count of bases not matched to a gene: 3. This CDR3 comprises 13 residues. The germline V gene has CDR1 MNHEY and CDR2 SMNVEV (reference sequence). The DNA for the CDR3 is TGTGCCAGCAGTTGGGGACAGGGGATTGAAGCTTTCTTT. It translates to CASSWGQGIEAFF.

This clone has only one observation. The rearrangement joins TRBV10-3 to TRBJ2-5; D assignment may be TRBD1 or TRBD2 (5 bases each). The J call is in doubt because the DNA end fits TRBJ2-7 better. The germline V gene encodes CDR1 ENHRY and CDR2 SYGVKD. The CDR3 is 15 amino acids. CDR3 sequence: CAISESRSGLAEQYF. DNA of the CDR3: TGTGCCATCAGTGAGTCGAGATCGGGGCTGGCCGAGCAGTACTTC.

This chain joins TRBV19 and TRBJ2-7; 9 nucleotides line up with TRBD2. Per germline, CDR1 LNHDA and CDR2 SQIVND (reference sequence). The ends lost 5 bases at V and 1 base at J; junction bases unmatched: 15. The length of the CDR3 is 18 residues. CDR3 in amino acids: CASSEFGTSRPTSYEQYF. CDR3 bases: TGTGCCAGTAGTGAGTTTGGGACTAGCCGCCCGACATCCTACGAGCAGTACTTC.

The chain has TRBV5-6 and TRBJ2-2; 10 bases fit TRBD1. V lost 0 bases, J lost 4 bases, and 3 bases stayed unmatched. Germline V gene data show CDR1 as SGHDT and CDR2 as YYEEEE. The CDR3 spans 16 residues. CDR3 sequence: CASSLDWTGGTGELFF. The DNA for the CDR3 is TGTGCCAGCAGCTTGGACTGGACAGGGGGCACCGGGGAGCTGTTTTTT.

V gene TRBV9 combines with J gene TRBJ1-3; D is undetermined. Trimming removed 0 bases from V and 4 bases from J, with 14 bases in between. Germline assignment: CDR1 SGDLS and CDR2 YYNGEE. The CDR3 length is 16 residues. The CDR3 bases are TGTGCCAGCAGCGTAGAACCAGAAAGCCCCGGAAACACCATATATTTT. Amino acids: CASSVEPESPGNTIYF.

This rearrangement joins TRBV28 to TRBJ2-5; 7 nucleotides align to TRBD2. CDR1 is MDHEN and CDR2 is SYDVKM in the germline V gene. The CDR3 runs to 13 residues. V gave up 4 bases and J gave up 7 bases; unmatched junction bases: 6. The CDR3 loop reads CASSSSGTGTQYF. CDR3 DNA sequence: TGTGCCAGCAGTTCTAGCGGAACGGGGACCCAGTACTTC.

This CDR3 reads CASSPGVGTEAFF. CDR3 DNA: TGTGCCAGCAGCCCAGGGGTGGGCACTGAAGCTTTCTTT. The J gene is TRBJ1-1, the V gene TRBV27; TRBD1 might be the D (6 bases). The V end lost 6 bases, the J end lost 4 bases, and 12 bases lay between the germline ends. CDR3 size: 13 residues. Germline CDR1 and CDR2: MNHEY and SMNVEV (reference sequence).

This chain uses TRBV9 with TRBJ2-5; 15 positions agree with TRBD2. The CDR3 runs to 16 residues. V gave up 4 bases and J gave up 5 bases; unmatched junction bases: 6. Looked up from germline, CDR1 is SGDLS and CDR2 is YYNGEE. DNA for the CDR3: TGTGCCAGCAGCTTAGGGACTAGCGGGAGGTGGGAGACCCAGTACTTC. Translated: CASSLGTSGRWETQYF. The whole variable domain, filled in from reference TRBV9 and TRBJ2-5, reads DSGVTQTPKHLITATGQRVTLRCSPRSGDLSVYWYQQSLDQGLQFLIQYYNGEERAKGNILERFSAQQFPDLHSELNLSSLELGDSALYFCASSLGTSGRWETQYFGPGTRLLVL.

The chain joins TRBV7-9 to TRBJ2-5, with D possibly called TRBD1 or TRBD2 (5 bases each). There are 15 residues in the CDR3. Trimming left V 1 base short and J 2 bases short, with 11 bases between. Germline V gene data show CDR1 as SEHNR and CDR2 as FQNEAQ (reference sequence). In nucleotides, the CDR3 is TGTGCCAGCAGCTTAGTTACGGGACGGCAAGAGACCCAGTACTTC. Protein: CASSLVTGRQETQYF.

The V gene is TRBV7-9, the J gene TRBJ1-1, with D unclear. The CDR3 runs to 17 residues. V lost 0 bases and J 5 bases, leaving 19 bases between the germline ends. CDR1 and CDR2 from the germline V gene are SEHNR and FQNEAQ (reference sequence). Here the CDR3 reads CASSLAPLHFTGTEAFF. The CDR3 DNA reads TGTGCCAGCAGCTTAGCTCCTTTACACTTTACCGGGACTGAAGCTTTCTTT.

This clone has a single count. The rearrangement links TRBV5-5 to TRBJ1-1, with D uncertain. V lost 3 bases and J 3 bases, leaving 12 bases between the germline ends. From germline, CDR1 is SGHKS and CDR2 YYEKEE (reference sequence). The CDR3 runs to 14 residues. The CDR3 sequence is CASSYGERYTEAFF. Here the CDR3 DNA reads TGTGCCAGCAGCTACGGGGAGAGGTACACTGAAGCTTTCTTT.